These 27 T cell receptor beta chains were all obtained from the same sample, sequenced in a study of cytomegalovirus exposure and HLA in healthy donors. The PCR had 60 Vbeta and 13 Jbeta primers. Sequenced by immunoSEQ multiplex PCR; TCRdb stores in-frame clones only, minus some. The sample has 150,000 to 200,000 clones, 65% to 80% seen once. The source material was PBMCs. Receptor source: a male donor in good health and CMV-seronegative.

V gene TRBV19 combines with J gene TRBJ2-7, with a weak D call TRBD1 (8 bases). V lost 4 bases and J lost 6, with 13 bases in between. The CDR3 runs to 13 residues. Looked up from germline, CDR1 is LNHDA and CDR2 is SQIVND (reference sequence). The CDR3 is CASSTDREGEQYF. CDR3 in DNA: TGTGCCAGTAGTACGGACAGGGAGGGCGAGCAGTACTTC.

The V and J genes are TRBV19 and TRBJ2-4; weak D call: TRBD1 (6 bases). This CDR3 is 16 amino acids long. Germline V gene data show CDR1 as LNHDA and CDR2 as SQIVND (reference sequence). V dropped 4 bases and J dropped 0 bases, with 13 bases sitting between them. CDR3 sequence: CASSTITGIAKNIQYF. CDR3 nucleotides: TGTGCCAGTAGTACCATTACAGGGATAGCCAAAAACATTCAGTACTTC.

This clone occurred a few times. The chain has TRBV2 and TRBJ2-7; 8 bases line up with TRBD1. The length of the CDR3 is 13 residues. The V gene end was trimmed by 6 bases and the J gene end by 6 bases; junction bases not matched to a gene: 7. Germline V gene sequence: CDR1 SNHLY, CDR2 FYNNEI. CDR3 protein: CASSSGQGGEQYF. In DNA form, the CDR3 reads TGTGCCAGCAGCTCCGGACAGGGCGGCGAGCAGTACTTC.

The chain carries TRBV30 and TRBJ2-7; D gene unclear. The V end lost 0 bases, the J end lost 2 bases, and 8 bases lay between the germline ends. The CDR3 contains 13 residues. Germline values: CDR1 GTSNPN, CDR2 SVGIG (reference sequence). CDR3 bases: TGTGCCTGGAGTGTCGGGTTACCCTACGAGCAGTACTTC. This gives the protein CAWSVGLPYEQYF. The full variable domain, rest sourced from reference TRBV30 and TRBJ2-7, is SQTIHQWPATLVQPVGSPLSLECTVEGTSNPNLYWYRQAAGRGLQLLFYSVGIGQISSEVPQNLSASRPQDRQFILSSKKLLLSDSGFYLCAWSVGLPYEQYFGPGTRLTVT.

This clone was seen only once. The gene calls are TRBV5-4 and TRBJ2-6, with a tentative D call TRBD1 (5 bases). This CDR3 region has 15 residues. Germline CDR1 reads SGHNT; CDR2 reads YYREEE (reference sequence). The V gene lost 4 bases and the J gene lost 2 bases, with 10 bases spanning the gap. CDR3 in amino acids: CASSPGAPGANVLTF. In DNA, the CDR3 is TGTGCCAGCAGCCCTGGGGCTCCTGGGGCCAACGTCCTGACTTTC.

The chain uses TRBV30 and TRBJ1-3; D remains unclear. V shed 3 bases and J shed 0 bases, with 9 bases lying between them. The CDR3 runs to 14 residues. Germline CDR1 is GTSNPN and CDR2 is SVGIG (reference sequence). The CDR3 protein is CAWSGVSSGNTIYF. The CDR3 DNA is TGTGCCTGGAGCGGGGTCAGCTCTGGAAACACCATATATTTT.

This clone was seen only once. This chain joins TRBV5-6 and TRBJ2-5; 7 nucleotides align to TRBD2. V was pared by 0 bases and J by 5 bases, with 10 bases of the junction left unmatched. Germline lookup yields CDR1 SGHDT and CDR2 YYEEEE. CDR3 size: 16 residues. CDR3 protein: CASSLGLASPWETQYF. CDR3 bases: TGTGCCAGCAGCTTGGGACTAGCCAGTCCTTGGGAGACCCAGTACTTC.

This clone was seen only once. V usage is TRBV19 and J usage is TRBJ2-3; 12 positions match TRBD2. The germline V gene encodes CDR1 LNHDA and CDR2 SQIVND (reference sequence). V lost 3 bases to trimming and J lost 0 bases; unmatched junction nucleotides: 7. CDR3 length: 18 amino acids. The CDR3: CASSIKGLAGSSTDTQYF. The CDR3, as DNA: TGTGCCAGTAGTATCAAAGGACTAGCGGGGTCTAGCACAGATACGCAGTATTTT.

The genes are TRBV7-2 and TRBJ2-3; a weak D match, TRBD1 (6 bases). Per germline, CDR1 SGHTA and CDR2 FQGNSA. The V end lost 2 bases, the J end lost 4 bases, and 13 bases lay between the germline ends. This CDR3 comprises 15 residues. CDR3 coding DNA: TGTGCCAGCAGCTTAAGCAGAAACAGGGCAGATACGCAGTATTTT. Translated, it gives CASSLSRNRADTQYF.

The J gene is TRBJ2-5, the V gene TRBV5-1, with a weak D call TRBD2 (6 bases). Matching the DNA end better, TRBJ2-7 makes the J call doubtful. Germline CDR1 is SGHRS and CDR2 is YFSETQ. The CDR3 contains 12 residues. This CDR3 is CASSHTSNEQYF. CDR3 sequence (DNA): TGCGCCAGCAGCCACACTAGCAACGAGCAGTACTTC.

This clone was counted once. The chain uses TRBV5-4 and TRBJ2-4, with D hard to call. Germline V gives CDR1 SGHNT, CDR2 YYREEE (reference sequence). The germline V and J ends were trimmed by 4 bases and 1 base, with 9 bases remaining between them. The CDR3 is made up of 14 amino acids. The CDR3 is CASSQNYAKNIQYF. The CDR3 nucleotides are TGTGCCAGCAGCCAGAATTACGCCAAAAACATTCAGTACTTC.

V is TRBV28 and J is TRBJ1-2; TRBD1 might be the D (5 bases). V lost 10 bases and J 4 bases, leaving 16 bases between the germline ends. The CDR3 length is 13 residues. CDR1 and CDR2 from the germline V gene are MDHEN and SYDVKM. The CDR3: CATLPGGGYGYTF. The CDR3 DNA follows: TGTGCCACCCTCCCCGGGGGAGGCTATGGCTACACCTTC.

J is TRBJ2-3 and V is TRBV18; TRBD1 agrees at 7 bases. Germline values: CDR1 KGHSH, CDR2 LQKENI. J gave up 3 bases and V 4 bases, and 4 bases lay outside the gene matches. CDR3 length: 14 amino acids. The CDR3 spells CASSRGQRTDTQYF. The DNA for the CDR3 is TGTGCCAGCTCACGGGGACAGAGGACAGATACGCAGTATTTT.

The DNA of the CDR3 is TGCGCCAGCAGCCAAGACCCGGGGAGGGAGCAGTACTTC. As protein: CASSQDPGREQYF. The chain combines TRBV4-1 with TRBJ2-7, with D perhaps TRBD2 (6 bases). Germline V lookup: CDR1 MGHRA, CDR2 YSYEKL. This CDR3 is built from 13 residues. Deletions cut 0 bases from V and 7 bases from J, with 10 bases between.

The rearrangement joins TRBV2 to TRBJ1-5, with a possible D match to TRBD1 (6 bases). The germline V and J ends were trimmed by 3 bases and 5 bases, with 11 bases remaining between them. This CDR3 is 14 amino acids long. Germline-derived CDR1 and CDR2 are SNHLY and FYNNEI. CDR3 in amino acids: CASSDRDNYQPQHF. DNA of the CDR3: TGTGCCAGCAGTGACAGGGACAACTATCAGCCCCAGCATTTT.

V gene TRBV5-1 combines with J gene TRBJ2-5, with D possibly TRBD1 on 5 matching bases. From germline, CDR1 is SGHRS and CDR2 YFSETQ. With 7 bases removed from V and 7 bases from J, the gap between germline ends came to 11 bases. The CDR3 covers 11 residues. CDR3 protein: CASGYQGTQYF. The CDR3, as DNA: TGCGCCAGCGGGTACCAGGGGACCCAGTACTTC.

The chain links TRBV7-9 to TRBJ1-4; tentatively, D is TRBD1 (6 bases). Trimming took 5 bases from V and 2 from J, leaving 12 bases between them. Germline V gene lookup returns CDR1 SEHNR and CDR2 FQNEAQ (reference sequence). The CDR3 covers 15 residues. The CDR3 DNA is TGTGCCAGCAGCCTTGACAGGCAGACTAATGAAAAACTGTTTTTT. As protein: CASSLDRQTNEKLFF. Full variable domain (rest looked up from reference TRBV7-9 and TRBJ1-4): DTGVSQNPRHKITKRGQNVTFRCDPISEHNRLYWYRQTLGQGPEFLTYFQNEAQLEKSRLLSDRFSAERPKGSFSTLEIQRTEQGDSAMYLCASSLDRQTNEKLFFGSGTQLSVL.

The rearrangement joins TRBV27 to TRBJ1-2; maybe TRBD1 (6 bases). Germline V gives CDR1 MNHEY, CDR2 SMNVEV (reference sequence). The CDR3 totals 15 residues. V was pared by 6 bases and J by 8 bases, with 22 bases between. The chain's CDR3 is CASRGRGGPLWGYTF. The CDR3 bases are TGTGCCAGCAGGGGCCGCGGGGGGCCCCTTTGGGGCTACACCTTC.

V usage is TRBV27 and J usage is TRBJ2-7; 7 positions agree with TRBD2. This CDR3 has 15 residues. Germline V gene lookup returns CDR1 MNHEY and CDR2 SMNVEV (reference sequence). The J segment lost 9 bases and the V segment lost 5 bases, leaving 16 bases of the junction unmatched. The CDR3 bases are TGTGCCAGCAGTCTGCGGGGGACGAGGCCGAGTGGGCAGTACTTC. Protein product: CASSLRGTRPSGQYF.

The CDR3 DNA follows: TGTGCCAGCAGCAACGACAGGGGTTGGGGGGGGAACACTGAAGCTTTCTTT. Translation: CASSNDRGWGGNTEAFF. The V call is TRBV13, the J call TRBJ1-1; 8 bases line up with TRBD1. The V gene's germline CDR1 is PRHDT and CDR2 FYEKMQ (reference sequence). J lost 1 base, V lost 5 bases, and 12 bases had no gene match. The CDR3 extends over 17 amino acids. Full variable domain (remainder filled in from reference TRBV13 and TRBJ1-1): AAGVIQSPRHLIKEKRETATLKCYPIPRHDTVYWYQQGPGQDPQFLISFYEKMQSDKGSIPDRFSAQQFSDYHSELNMSSLELGDSALYFCASSNDRGWGGNTEAFFGQGTRLTVV.

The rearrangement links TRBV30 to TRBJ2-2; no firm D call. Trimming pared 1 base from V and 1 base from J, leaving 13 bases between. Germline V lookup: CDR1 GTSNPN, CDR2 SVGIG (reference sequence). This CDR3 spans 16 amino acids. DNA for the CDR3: TGTGCCTGGAGTGAAGGAGCCAGAGGGAACACCGGGGAGCTGTTTTTT. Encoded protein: CAWSEGARGNTGELFF. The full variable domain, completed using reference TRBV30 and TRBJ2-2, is SQTIHQWPATLVQPVGSPLSLECTVEGTSNPNLYWYRQAAGRGLQLLFYSVGIGQISSEVPQNLSASRPQDRQFILSSKKLLLSDSGFYLCAWSEGARGNTGELFFGEGSRLTVL.

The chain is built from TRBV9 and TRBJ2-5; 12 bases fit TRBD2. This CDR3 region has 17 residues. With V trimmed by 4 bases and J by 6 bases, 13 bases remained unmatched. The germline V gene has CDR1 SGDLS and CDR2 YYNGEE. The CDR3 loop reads CASSLASSGGAEKTQYF. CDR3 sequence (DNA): TGTGCCAGCAGCCTAGCGTCTAGCGGGGGGGCCGAGAAGACCCAGTACTTC.

As DNA, the CDR3 is TGTGCCAGCAGCGTGGGGGGGGAGGATACGCAGTATTTT. As protein: CASSVGGEDTQYF. This rearrangement joins TRBV9 to TRBJ2-3; the match to TRBD2 covers 7 bases. V gave up 2 bases and J gave up 6 bases; unmatched junction bases: 3. This CDR3 is built from 13 residues. The germline gives CDR1 SGDLS, CDR2 YYNGEE. Together with reference TRBV9 and TRBJ2-3, the CDR3 gives the full variable domain: DSGVTQTPKHLITATGQRVTLRCSPRSGDLSVYWYQQSLDQGLQFLIQYYNGEERAKGNILERFSAQQFPDLHSELNLSSLELGDSALYFCASSVGGEDTQYFGPGTRLTVL.

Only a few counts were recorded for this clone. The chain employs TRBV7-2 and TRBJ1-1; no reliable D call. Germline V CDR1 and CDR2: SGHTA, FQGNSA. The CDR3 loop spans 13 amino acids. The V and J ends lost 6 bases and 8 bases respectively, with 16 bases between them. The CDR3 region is CASRPPMAVEAFF. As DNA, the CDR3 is TGTGCCAGCAGGCCCCCCATGGCGGTCGAAGCTTTCTTT.

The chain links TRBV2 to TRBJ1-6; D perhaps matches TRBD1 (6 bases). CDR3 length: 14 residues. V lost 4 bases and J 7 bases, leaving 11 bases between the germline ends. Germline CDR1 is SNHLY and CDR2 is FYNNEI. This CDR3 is CASSARTENSPLHF. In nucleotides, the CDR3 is TGTGCCAGCAGTGCCCGGACAGAGAATTCACCCCTCCACTTT.

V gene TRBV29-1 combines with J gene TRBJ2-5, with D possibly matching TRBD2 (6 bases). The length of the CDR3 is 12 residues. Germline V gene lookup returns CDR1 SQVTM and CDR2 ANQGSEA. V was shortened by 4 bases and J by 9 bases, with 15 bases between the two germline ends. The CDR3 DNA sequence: TGCAGCGTTGGACAGCTGCAGCGGGCCCAGTACTTC. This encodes CSVGQLQRAQYF. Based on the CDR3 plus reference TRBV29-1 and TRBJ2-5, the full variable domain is SAVISQKPSRDICQRGTSLTIQCQVDSQVTMMFWYRQQPGQSLTLIATANQGSEATYESGFVIDKFPISRPNLTFSTLTVSNMSPEDSSIYLCSVGQLQRAQYFGPGTRLLVL.

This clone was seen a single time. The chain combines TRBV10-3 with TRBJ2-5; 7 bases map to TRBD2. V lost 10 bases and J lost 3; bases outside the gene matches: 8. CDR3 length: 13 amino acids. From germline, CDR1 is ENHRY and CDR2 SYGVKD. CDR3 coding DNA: TGTGCCACGGGGACTACAGGAGAAGAGACCCAGTACTTC. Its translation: CATGTTGEETQYF.